This T cell receptor beta chain was sequenced in a study of T cell repertoires in cytomegalovirus infection. As for the study in general: It was recently identified HLA-C-restricted and well-studied HLA-B-restricted CMV epitopes that the study used. A matching HLA type, together with CMV infection, was signaled by public TCR beta signatures. General study findings and limits: Ex vivo responses were dominated by HLA-C-restricted CMV-specific TCR beta clonotypes.

Comments on this clonotype: As yet, its antigen is unknown.

From germline, CDR1 is LNHDA and CDR2 SQIVND (reference sequence). The CDR3 sequence is 16 residues long. With 3 bases clipped from V and 2 bases from J, the junction kept 5 bases outside the gene matches. TCRdb called the reads again in MiXCR, with one record for every CDR3 protein. The table lists about 890,000 distinct CDR3 sequences, about a third of them singletons, with about an eighth in the top ten. The specimen was cultured CD8+ T cells from PBMCs, collected from culture after CMV antigen stimulation. This receptor was taken from a human donor in good health (CMV status not recorded). Some clones in this sample may be carry-over from other donors' samples. This chain joins TRBV19 and TRBJ2-5, with 11 bases identical to TRBD1. In DNA, the CDR3 is TGTGCCAGTAGTATCCGGGACAGGGGGGGACAAGAGACCCAGTACTTC. Amino acid sequence: CASSIRDRGGQETQYF.